A selection of T cell receptor beta chains follows, all from one sample in a study of blood T cell repertoires in COVID-19. This table comes from immunoSEQ multiplex PCR, and its TCRdb copy is limited to in-frame clones, with some not included. The repertoire holds around 150,000 clones, with approximately 80% as singletons. Input material: PBMCs or T cells enriched from blood (not recorded which). The receptors were sampled from a man in his fifties who had recovered from COVID-19. Both conserved end residues are part of each CDR3. D genes are given only for firm matches. Clone size is stated in some rows and not others, as once, few, many or a class when expanded.

J gene: TRBJ2-7
V gene: TRBV6-5
clone size: -
D gene: -
CDR3 DNA: TGTGCCAGCCGCAGGGACACCTACGAGCAGTACTTC
CDR3 protein: CASRRDTYEQYF

J gene: TRBJ2-2
V gene: TRBV6-2/TRBV6-3
clone size: -
D gene: TRBD2
CDR3 DNA: TGTGCCAGCAGTGGAGGACTAGCGGGGACTACCGGGGAGCTGTTTTTT
CDR3 protein: CASSGGLAGTTGELFF

J gene: TRBJ2-6
V gene: TRBV5-4
clone size: -
D gene: -
CDR3 DNA: TGTGCCAGCAGCTTGGACGCGGGGAGTGGGGCCAACGTCCTGACTTTC
CDR3 protein: CASSLDAGSGANVLTF

J gene: TRBJ1-1
V gene: TRBV5-1
clone size: -
D gene: TRBD1
CDR3 DNA: TGCGCCAGCCGACCGGAGACAGGGACTGAAGCTTTCTTT
CDR3 protein: CASRPETGTEAFF

J gene: TRBJ2-1
V gene: TRBV7-9
clone size: -
D gene: -
CDR3 DNA: TGTGCCAGCAGCTCGCCCGGGGATAGCTCCTACAATGAGCAGTTCTTC
CDR3 protein: CASSSPGDSSYNEQFF

J gene: TRBJ2-2
V gene: TRBV6-5
clone size: few
D gene: -
CDR3 DNA: TGTGCCAGCACGATCTTTGCGGAGAACACCGGGGAGCTGTTTTTT
CDR3 protein: CASTIFAENTGELFF

J gene: TRBJ2-1
V gene: TRBV9
clone size: -
D gene: -
CDR3 DNA: TGTGCCAGCGGACAGTTCAATGAGCAGTTCTTC
CDR3 protein: CASGQFNEQFF

J gene: TRBJ1-2
V gene: TRBV5-4
clone size: -
D gene: TRBD1
CDR3 DNA: TGTGCCAGCAGCTCCCCGACAGGGCGCTATGGCTACACCTTC
CDR3 protein: CASSSPTGRYGYTF

J gene: TRBJ2-2
V gene: TRBV4-1
clone size: -
D gene: -
CDR3 DNA: TGCGCCAGCAGCAAAGGCCTAGGTTACACCGGGGAGCTGTTTTTT
CDR3 protein: CASSKGLGYTGELFF

J gene: TRBJ1-2
V gene: TRBV30
clone size: -
D gene: TRBD1
CDR3 DNA: TGTGCTTTCTCGGGGGACAGGGGGTTGGGGAACTTC
CDR3 protein: CAFSGDRGLGNF

J gene: TRBJ1-5
V gene: TRBV5-4
clone size: -
D gene: TRBD1
CDR3 DNA: TGTGCCAGCACCTCGATTGTATCAGGGGGGCAAAGGGATAGCAATCAGCCCCAGCATTTT
CDR3 protein: CASTSIVSGGQRDSNQPQHF

J gene: TRBJ1-2
V gene: TRBV29-1
clone size: -
D gene: TRBD1
CDR3 DNA: TGCAGCGTTGGAGGGACAGGGATCTATGGCTACACCTTC
CDR3 protein: CSVGGTGIYGYTF

J gene: TRBJ2-3
V gene: TRBV27
clone size: -
D gene: -
CDR3 DNA: TGTGCCAGCAGCCAACCTGCAGGCACAGATACGCAGTATTTT
CDR3 protein: CASSQPAGTDTQYF

J gene: TRBJ2-3
V gene: TRBV13
clone size: -
D gene: -
CDR3 DNA: TGTGCCAGCAGCTTAGGAGGGAGGTTAGATACGCAGTATTTT
CDR3 protein: CASSLGGRLDTQYF

J gene: TRBJ2-1
V gene: TRBV5-6
clone size: -
D gene: TRBD1
CDR3 DNA: TGTGCCAGCAGCCAATCGTCAGGGGGCAATGAGCAGTTCTTC
CDR3 protein: CASSQSSGGNEQFF

J gene: TRBJ2-7
V gene: TRBV5-1
clone size: -
D gene: TRBD1
CDR3 DNA: TGCGCCAGCAGCATAGACAGGGGGCGGTACGAGCAGTACTTC
CDR3 protein: CASSIDRGRYEQYF

J gene: TRBJ2-2
V gene: TRBV11-1
clone size: once
D gene: TRBD1
CDR3 DNA: TGTGCCAGCCGTTTGGGACAGAGGAACACCGGGGAGCTGTTTTTT
CDR3 protein: CASRLGQRNTGELFF

J gene: TRBJ2-2
V gene: TRBV15
clone size: -
D gene: -
CDR3 DNA: TGTGCCACCAGCAGAGTTGGGGCACCCACCGGGGAGCTGTTTTTT
CDR3 protein: CATSRVGAPTGELFF

J gene: TRBJ2-7
V gene: TRBV28
clone size: -
D gene: TRBD2
CDR3 DNA: TGTGCCAGCCTGCCCGGGACTAGCGGGTCAGGGTACGAGCAGTACTTC
CDR3 protein: CASLPGTSGSGYEQYF

J gene: TRBJ1-5
V gene: TRBV3-1/TRBV3-2
clone size: -
D gene: -
CDR3 DNA: TGTGCCAGCAGCCAAGAGGGGGACTCAGGGCCCAATCAGCCCCAGCATTTT
CDR3 protein: CASSQEGDSGPNQPQHF

J gene: TRBJ2-5
V gene: TRBV19
clone size: -
D gene: -
CDR3 DNA: TGTGCCAGTAGGGCGGGGGAGACCCAGTACTTC
CDR3 protein: CASRAGETQYF

J gene: TRBJ1-4
V gene: TRBV27
clone size: -
D gene: TRBD1
CDR3 DNA: TGTGCCAGCAGGGCCGGGACAGGGCGTGAGGGTAATGAAAAACTGTTTTTT
CDR3 protein: CASRAGTGREGNEKLFF

J gene: TRBJ2-7
V gene: TRBV18
clone size: -
D gene: TRBD1
CDR3 DNA: TGTGCCAGCTCACCGGGGACAGGGTCTCTCTACGAGCAGTACTTC
CDR3 protein: CASSPGTGSLYEQYF

J gene: TRBJ2-7
V gene: TRBV2
clone size: -
D gene: -
CDR3 DNA: TGTGCCAGCAGTGAAGTCGTCCGACAGCAGGGCGAGCAGTACTTC
CDR3 protein: CASSEVVRQQGEQYF

J gene: TRBJ1-2
V gene: TRBV28
clone size: -
D gene: TRBD1
CDR3 DNA: TGTGCCAGCAGTTTGGGGACAGGGGACTATGGCTACACCTTC
CDR3 protein: CASSLGTGDYGYTF

J gene: TRBJ1-4
V gene: TRBV19
clone size: -
D gene: -
CDR3 DNA: TGTGCCAGTAGCCTCACAGGGACGGCGAAGGAAAAACTGTTTTTT
CDR3 protein: CASSLTGTAKEKLFF

J gene: TRBJ1-1
V gene: TRBV28
clone size: -
D gene: -
CDR3 DNA: TGTGCCAGCACAGGATTCACTGAAGCTTTCTTT
CDR3 protein: CASTGFTEAFF

J gene: TRBJ1-4
V gene: TRBV10-1
clone size: -
D gene: TRBD1
CDR3 DNA: TGCGCCAGCAGTGTGGTAGGGACAGGGATGAGGGTGGCTGAAAAACTGTTTTTT
CDR3 protein: CASSVVGTGMRVAEKLFF

J gene: TRBJ1-2
V gene: TRBV28
clone size: -
D gene: -
CDR3 DNA: TGTGCCAGCAGACCGACGGAGAACTATGGCTACACCTTC
CDR3 protein: CASRPTENYGYTF

J gene: TRBJ1-4
V gene: TRBV5-8
clone size: -
D gene: TRBD1
CDR3 DNA: TGTGCCAGCAGCCCGGGACAGGGGACACCTAATGAAAAACTGTTTTTT
CDR3 protein: CASSPGQGTPNEKLFF

J gene: TRBJ1-2
V gene: TRBV7-8
clone size: -
D gene: TRBD1
CDR3 DNA: TGTGCCAGCAGCTTAGTTTTAAGGACAGGGGATAGTGGAAACTATGGCTACACCTTC
CDR3 protein: CASSLVLRTGDSGNYGYTF

J gene: TRBJ1-1
V gene: TRBV27
clone size: -
D gene: -
CDR3 DNA: TGTGCCAGCAGTTTCTCCTCTTTCGGGACTGAAGCTTTCTTT
CDR3 protein: CASSFSSFGTEAFF

J gene: TRBJ1-6
V gene: TRBV30
clone size: -
D gene: TRBD1
CDR3 DNA: TGTGCCTGGGACCAGGGGGGACCTGGGAATTCACCCCTCCACTTT
CDR3 protein: CAWDQGGPGNSPLHF

J gene: TRBJ2-5
V gene: TRBV7-2
clone size: -
D gene: -
CDR3 DNA: TGTGCCAGCAGCTTAAGTCGGTGGGAGACCCAGTACTTC
CDR3 protein: CASSLSRWETQYF

J gene: TRBJ1-2
V gene: TRBV7-2
clone size: -
D gene: -
CDR3 DNA: TGTGCCAGCAGCTTAGCAGGGAGGGACTATGGCTACACCTTC
CDR3 protein: CASSLAGRDYGYTF

J gene: TRBJ2-1
V gene: TRBV5-3
clone size: -
D gene: TRBD2
CDR3 DNA: TGTGCCAGAAGCGTTGCGGGACTAGCGGGAGGTAGACAGGGCAATGAGCAGTTCTTC
CDR3 protein: CARSVAGLAGGRQGNEQFF

J gene: TRBJ2-7
V gene: TRBV7-9
clone size: -
D gene: -
CDR3 DNA: TGTGCCAGCAGCTTCAGTCCCCACGAGCAGTACTTC
CDR3 protein: CASSFSPHEQYF

J gene: TRBJ2-3
V gene: TRBV7-6
clone size: -
D gene: -
CDR3 DNA: TGTGCCAGCAGCTTAGGCGGGACAGATACGCAGTATTTT
CDR3 protein: CASSLGGTDTQYF

J gene: TRBJ2-1
V gene: TRBV5-1
clone size: -
D gene: TRBD2
CDR3 DNA: TGCGCCAGCAGCTTGGGTCTGGGACTAGCGGTCCCCGCCTCTGGGCTACTCAATGAGCAGTTCTTC
CDR3 protein: CASSLGLGLAVPASGLLNEQFF

J gene: TRBJ2-2
V gene: TRBV3-1/TRBV3-2
clone size: -
D gene: -
CDR3 DNA: TGTGCCAGCAGCTATGAACTAGCACCCGGGGAGCTGTTTTTT
CDR3 protein: CASSYELAPGELFF

J gene: TRBJ1-5
V gene: TRBV28
clone size: -
D gene: -
CDR3 DNA: TGTGCCAGCAGTCCGTCGGGGGGGTATAGCAATCAGCCCCAGCATTTT
CDR3 protein: CASSPSGGYSNQPQHF

J gene: TRBJ2-2
V gene: TRBV7-4
clone size: -
D gene: TRBD2
CDR3 DNA: TGTGCCAGCAGCATGGGACTAGCGGCCGGGGAGCTGTTTTTT
CDR3 protein: CASSMGLAAGELFF

J gene: TRBJ1-5
V gene: TRBV6-6
clone size: -
D gene: TRBD1
CDR3 DNA: TGTGCCAGCAGATCAACAGGGGCCCTCAATCAGCCCCAGCATTTT
CDR3 protein: CASRSTGALNQPQHF

J gene: TRBJ1-5
V gene: TRBV30
clone size: -
D gene: -
CDR3 DNA: TGTGCCTGGAAAGGAACAGGGAGCAATCAGCCCCAGCATTTT
CDR3 protein: CAWKGTGSNQPQHF

J gene: TRBJ2-1
V gene: TRBV2
clone size: -
D gene: -
CDR3 DNA: TGTGCCAGCACGGAGCAAAATGAGCAGTTCTTC
CDR3 protein: CASTEQNEQFF

J gene: TRBJ1-2
V gene: TRBV3-1/TRBV3-2
clone size: -
D gene: TRBD1
CDR3 DNA: TGTGCCAGCAGTAACAGGGGCGCCCGTGGCTACACCTTC
CDR3 protein: CASSNRGARGYTF

J gene: TRBJ2-3
V gene: TRBV11-3
clone size: -
D gene: -
CDR3 DNA: TGTGCCAGCAGCCAACCAGGGGCAGATACGCAGTATTTT
CDR3 protein: CASSQPGADTQYF

J gene: TRBJ2-2
V gene: TRBV18
clone size: -
D gene: -
CDR3 DNA: TGTGCCAGCTCATTCACCTCCACGCCGAGTTTTCACGGGGAGCTGTTTTTT
CDR3 protein: CASSFTSTPSFHGELFF

J gene: TRBJ2-5
V gene: TRBV5-6
clone size: once
D gene: TRBD2
CDR3 DNA: TGTGCCAGCAGCTCGGGACTAGTTGTGGAAGAGACCCAGTACTTC
CDR3 protein: CASSSGLVVEETQYF

J gene: TRBJ2-5
V gene: TRBV9
clone size: -
D gene: -
CDR3 DNA: TGTGCCAGCAGCCGAAGTGGAGGGGTACAAGAGACCCAGTACTTC
CDR3 protein: CASSRSGGVQETQYF

J gene: TRBJ1-1
V gene: TRBV19
clone size: -
D gene: -
CDR3 DNA: TGTGCCAGTAGTATAGACAGGGGGAACACTGAAGCTTTCTTT
CDR3 protein: CASSIDRGNTEAFF

J gene: TRBJ2-3
V gene: TRBV5-1
clone size: -
D gene: TRBD2
CDR3 DNA: TGCGCCAGCAGCAAGAGGACTAGCGGGGGGGATACGCAGTATTTT
CDR3 protein: CASSKRTSGGDTQYF

J gene: TRBJ1-2
V gene: TRBV6-5
clone size: -
D gene: TRBD1
CDR3 DNA: TGTGCCACCAAGGGACAGAGCCTCTATGGCTACACCTTC
CDR3 protein: CATKGQSLYGYTF

J gene: TRBJ2-4
V gene: TRBV18
clone size: few
D gene: -
CDR3 DNA: TGTGCCAGCTCGCAACAGGGTAGCATTCAGTACTTC
CDR3 protein: CASSQQGSIQYF

J gene: TRBJ2-3
V gene: TRBV28
clone size: -
D gene: -
CDR3 DNA: TGTGCCAGCAGTTCGCCGGTACTCGCCTCTAGCACAGATACGCAGTATTTT
CDR3 protein: CASSSPVLASSTDTQYF